The 11 T cell receptor beta chains in this list originate from one sample, sequenced in a study of cytomegalovirus exposure and HLA in healthy donors. The study ran its PCR with 60 Vbeta and 13 Jbeta primers. Profiled with immunoSEQ multiplex PCR; TCRdb holds only in-frame clones, not every one. The table shows around 190,000 clones, with over 75% occurring only once. Sequencing used PBMCs. These receptors were collected from a man between 18 and 29 years old in good health and CMV-seronegative.

This clone was observed a single time. CDR3 bases: TGTGCCAGCAGACAGAGTCACAACACCGGGGAGCTGTTTTTT. Translation: CASRQSHNTGELFF. The chain carries TRBV28 and TRBJ2-2; no clear D. CDR1 MDHEN and CDR2 SYDVKM come from the germline V gene. Between the trimmed V and J ends, which lost 6 bases and 2 bases, there was a span of 10 bases. The CDR3 runs to 14 residues. Looking up the rest from reference TRBV28 and TRBJ2-2 gives the full variable domain: DVKVTQSSRYLVKRTGEKVFLECVQDMDHENMFWYRQDPGLGLRLIYFSYDVKMKEKGDIPEGYSVSREKKERFSLILESASTNQTSMYLCASRQSHNTGELFFGEGSRLTVL.

The gene calls are TRBV7-2 and TRBJ2-1; 11 positions agree with TRBD1. The V and J ends lost 5 bases and 6 bases, in that order; junction bases with no gene match: 6. CDR3 size: 15 residues. CDR1 SGHTA and CDR2 FQGNSA come from the germline V gene. Here the CDR3 reads CASSLWTGGPNEQFF. For the CDR3, the DNA is TGTGCCAGCAGCCTGTGGACAGGGGGCCCCAATGAGCAGTTCTTC.

The chain carries TRBV4-2 and TRBJ1-3; D unresolved. CDR1 LGHNA and CDR2 YNFKEQ come from the germline V gene. CDR3 length: 16 residues. V dropped 4 bases and J dropped 8 bases, with 21 bases sitting between them. CDR3 bases: TGTGCCAGCAGCCCAGCAGGCCCTGGGTATCAAGACACCATATATTTT. The encoded protein is CASSPAGPGYQDTIYF.

The chain employs TRBV6-5 and TRBJ2-5; D remains unclear. CDR1 is MNHEY, CDR2 SVGAGI, per germline. With 7 bases removed from V and 4 bases from J, the gap between germline ends came to 7 bases. CDR3 size: 11 residues. The CDR3 DNA reads as TGTGCCAGCACAGGCTTAGAGACCCAGTACTTC. This translates into CASTGLETQYF.

The chain links TRBV4-3 to TRBJ1-2; perhaps TRBD1 as D (5 bases). V was cut by 0 bases and J by 8 bases, with 19 bases left in between. The CDR3 has 16 residues. The germline V gene encodes CDR1 LGHNA and CDR2 YSLEER. This CDR3 is CASSQDHIRVERGYTF. DNA for the CDR3: TGCGCCAGCAGCCAAGATCATATCAGGGTGGAGCGAGGCTACACCTTC.

The rearrangement uses TRBV6-1 and TRBJ2-7; 9 bases map to TRBD1. Trimming took 5 bases from V and 5 from J; bases not matched to a gene: 10. This CDR3 is 15 amino acids long. The germline V gene has CDR1 MNHNS and CDR2 SASEGT. As DNA, the CDR3 is TGTGCCAGCAGTAAAGAGACAGGGGGTCTGGACGAGCAGTACTTC. Protein product: CASSKETGGLDEQYF.

This clone came up once. The chain has TRBV5-4 and TRBJ2-7; 8 bases fit TRBD1. The CDR3 loop spans 15 amino acids. Germline CDR1 SGHNT, CDR2 YYREEE (reference sequence). Losses at the gene ends were 3 bases for V and 5 bases for J; bases not matched to a gene: 10. Here the CDR3 reads CASSSRRDRGDEQYF. CDR3 in DNA: TGTGCCAGCAGCTCCCGGCGAGACAGGGGCGACGAGCAGTACTTC.

This clone was detected only a few times. This chain connects TRBV19 to TRBJ2-1, with 15 bases fitting TRBD2. The CDR3 runs to 18 residues. V lost 2 bases and J lost 6; bases outside the gene matches: 8. From germline, CDR1 is LNHDA and CDR2 SQIVND (reference sequence). The CDR3 protein is CASSIRGTSGRIGNEQFF. In DNA, the CDR3 is TGTGCCAGTAGTATACGGGGGACTAGCGGGAGGATCGGCAATGAGCAGTTCTTC.

V is TRBV15 and J is TRBJ2-7; TRBD1 is a possible D gene (5 bases). There are 15 residues in the CDR3. Germline V gene data show CDR1 as LNHNV and CDR2 as YYDKDF (reference sequence). Between the trimmed V and J ends, which lost 0 bases and 4 bases, there was a span of 13 bases. The DNA of the CDR3 is TGTGCCACCAGCAGAGATGGGGCAGGTTTGTACGAGCAGTACTTC. This codes for CATSRDGAGLYEQYF.

The rearrangement links TRBV6-5 to TRBJ2-7; possible D gene TRBD2, 6 bases. This CDR3 spans 14 amino acids. V gave up 5 bases and J gave up 2 bases, with 13 bases separating them. Germline V lookup: CDR1 MNHEY, CDR2 SVGAGI. CDR3 protein: CASSASGRAYEQYF. In nucleotides, the CDR3 is TGTGCCAGCAGTGCCAGCGGGCGAGCCTACGAGCAGTACTTC.

This chain uses TRBV28 with TRBJ2-5, with 7 positions matching TRBD1. The better agreement between TRBJ2-7 and the DNA end casts doubt on the J call. This CDR3 comprises 15 residues. The V gene's germline CDR1 is MDHEN and CDR2 SYDVKM. The CDR3 bases are TGTGCCAGCAGTCCCGGGACAGCTATTAAGTACGAGCAGTACTTC. This translates into CASSPGTAIKYEQYF.